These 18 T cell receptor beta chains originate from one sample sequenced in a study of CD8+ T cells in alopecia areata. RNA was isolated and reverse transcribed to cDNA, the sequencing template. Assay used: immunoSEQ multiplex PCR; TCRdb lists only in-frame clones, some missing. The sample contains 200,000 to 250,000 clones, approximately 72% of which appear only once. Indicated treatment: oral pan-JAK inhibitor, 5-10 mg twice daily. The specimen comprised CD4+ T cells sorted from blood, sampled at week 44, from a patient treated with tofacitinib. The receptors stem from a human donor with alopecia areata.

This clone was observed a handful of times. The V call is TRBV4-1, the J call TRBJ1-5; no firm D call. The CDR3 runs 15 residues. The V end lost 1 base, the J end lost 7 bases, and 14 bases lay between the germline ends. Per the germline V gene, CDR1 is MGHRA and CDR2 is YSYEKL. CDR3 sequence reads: CASSQAPVGNQPQHF. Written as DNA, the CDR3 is TGCGCCAGCAGCCAAGCCCCCGTAGGGAACCAGCCCCAGCATTTT.

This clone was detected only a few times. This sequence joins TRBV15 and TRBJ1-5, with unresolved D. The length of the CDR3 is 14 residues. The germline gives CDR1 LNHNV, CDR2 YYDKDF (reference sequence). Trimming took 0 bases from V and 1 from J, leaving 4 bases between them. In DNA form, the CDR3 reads TGTGCCACCAGCAGAGAGGAAAGCAATCAGCCCCAGCATTTT. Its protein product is CATSREESNQPQHF.

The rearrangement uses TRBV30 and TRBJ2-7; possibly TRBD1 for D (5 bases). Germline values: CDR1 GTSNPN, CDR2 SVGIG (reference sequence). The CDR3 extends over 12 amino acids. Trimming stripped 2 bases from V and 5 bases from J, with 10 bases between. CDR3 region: CAWSKRRDEQYF. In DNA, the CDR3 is TGTGCCTGGAGTAAACGCAGGGACGAGCAGTACTTC.

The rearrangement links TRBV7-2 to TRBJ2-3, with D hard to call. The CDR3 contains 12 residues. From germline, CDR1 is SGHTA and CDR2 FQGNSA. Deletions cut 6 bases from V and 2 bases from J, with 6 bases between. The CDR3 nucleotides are TGTGCCAGCAGTCGGACCACAGATACGCAGTATTTT. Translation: CASSRTTDTQYF. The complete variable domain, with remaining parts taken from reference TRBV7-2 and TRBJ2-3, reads GAGVSQSPSNKVTEKGKDVELRCDPISGHTALYWYRQSLGQGLEFLIYFQGNSAPDKSGLPSDRFSAERTGGSVSTLTIQRTQQEDSAVYLCASSRTTDTQYFGPGTRLTVL.

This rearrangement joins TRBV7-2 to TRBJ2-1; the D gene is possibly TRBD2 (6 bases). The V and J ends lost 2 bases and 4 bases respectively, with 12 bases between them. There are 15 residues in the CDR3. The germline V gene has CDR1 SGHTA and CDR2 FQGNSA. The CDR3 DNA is TGTGCCAGCAGCTTATCGGGACTGACTTACAATGAGCAGTTCTTC. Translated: CASSLSGLTYNEQFF.

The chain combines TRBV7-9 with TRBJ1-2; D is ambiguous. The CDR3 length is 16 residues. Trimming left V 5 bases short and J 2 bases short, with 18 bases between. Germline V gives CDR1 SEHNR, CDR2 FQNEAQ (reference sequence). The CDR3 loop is CASSRDRRGRNYGYTF. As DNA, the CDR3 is TGTGCCAGCAGCCGCGACCGGCGGGGTAGGAACTATGGCTACACCTTC.

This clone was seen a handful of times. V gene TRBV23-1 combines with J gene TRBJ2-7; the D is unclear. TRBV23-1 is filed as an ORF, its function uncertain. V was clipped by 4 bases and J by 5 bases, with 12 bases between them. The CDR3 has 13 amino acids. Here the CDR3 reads CASSPPRANEQYF. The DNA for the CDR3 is TGCGCCAGCAGTCCGCCGCGCGCGAACGAGCAGTACTTC.

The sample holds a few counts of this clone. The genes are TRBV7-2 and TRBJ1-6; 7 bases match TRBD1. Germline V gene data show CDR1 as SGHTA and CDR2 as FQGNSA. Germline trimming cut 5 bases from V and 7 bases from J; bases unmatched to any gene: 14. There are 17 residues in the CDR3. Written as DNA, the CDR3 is TGTGCCAGCAGCGCCGACAGGGTAGGGCTTAAAAATTCACCCCTCCACTTT. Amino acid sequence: CASSADRVGLKNSPLHF. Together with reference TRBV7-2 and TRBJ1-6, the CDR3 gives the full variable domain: GAGVSQSPSNKVTEKGKDVELRCDPISGHTALYWYRQSLGQGLEFLIYFQGNSAPDKSGLPSDRFSAERTGGSVSTLTIQRTQQEDSAVYLCASSADRVGLKNSPLHFGNGTRLTVT.

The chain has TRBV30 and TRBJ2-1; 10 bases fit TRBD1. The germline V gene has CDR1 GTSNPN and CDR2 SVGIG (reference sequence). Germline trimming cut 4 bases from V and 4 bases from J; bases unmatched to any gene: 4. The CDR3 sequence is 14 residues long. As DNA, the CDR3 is TGTGCCTGGAACCCGGGACAGGGGTACAATGAGCAGTTCTTC. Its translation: CAWNPGQGYNEQFF.

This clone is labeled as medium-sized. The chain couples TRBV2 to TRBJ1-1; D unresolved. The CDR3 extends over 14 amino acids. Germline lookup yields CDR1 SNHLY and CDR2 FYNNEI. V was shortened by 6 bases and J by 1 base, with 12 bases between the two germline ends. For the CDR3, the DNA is TGTGCCAGCAGCGTAGGGATGCCGAACACTGAAGCTTTCTTT. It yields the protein CASSVGMPNTEAFF.

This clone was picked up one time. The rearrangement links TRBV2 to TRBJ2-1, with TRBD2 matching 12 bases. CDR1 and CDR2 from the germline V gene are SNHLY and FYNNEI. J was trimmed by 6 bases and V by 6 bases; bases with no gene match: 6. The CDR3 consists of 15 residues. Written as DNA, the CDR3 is TGTGCCAGCAGGGCACTAGCGGGGGGCCCCAATGAGCAGTTCTTC. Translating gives CASRALAGGPNEQFF.

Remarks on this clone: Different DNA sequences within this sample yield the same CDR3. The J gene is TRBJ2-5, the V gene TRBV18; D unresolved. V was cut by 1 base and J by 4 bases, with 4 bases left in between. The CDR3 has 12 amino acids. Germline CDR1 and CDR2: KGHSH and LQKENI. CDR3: CASSPLGETQYF. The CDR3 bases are TGTGCCAGCTCACCACTCGGAGAGACCCAGTACTTC.

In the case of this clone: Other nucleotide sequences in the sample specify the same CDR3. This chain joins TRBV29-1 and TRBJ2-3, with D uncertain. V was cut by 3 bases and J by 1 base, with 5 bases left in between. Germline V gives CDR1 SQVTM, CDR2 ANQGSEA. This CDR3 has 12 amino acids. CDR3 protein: CSVEQGTDTQYF. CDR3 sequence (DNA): TGCAGCGTTGAGCAGGGCACAGATACGCAGTATTTT.

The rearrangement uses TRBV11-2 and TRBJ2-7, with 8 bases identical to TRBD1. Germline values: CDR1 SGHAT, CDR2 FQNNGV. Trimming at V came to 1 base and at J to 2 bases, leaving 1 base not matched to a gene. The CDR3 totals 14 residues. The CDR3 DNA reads TGTGCCAGCAGCTTAGGGACAGGGACCTACGAGCAGTACTTC. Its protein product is CASSLGTGTYEQYF.

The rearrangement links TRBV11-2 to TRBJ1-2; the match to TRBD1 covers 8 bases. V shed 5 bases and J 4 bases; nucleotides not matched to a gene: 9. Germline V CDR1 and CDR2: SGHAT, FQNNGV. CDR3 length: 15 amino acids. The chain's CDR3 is CASSPKDRVGYGYTF. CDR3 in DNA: TGTGCCAGCAGCCCAAAGGACAGGGTTGGCTATGGCTACACCTTC.

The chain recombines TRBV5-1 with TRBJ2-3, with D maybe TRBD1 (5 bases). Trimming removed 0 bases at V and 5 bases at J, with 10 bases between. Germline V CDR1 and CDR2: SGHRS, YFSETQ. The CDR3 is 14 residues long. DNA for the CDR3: TGCGCCAGCAGCTTGGGGGCGCAGGGAGATACGCAGTATTTT. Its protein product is CASSLGAQGDTQYF.

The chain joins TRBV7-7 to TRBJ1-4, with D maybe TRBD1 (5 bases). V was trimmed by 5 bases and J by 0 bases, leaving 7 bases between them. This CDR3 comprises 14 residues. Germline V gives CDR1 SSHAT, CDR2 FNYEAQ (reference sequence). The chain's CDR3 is CASSPRATNEKLFF. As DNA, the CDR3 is TGTGCCAGCAGCCCCAGGGCAACTAATGAAAAACTGTTTTTT.

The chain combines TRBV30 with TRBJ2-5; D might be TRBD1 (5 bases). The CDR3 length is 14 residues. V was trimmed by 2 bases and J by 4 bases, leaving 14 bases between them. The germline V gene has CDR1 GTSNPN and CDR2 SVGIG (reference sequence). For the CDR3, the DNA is TGTGCCTGGAGTTCCCCGGACATTCGAGAGACCCAGTACTTC. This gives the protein CAWSSPDIRETQYF.